Listed below are T cell receptor beta chains from one sample, sequenced in a study of blood T cell repertoires in COVID-19. Produced via immunoSEQ multiplex PCR; TCRdb's table is partial and in-frame only. The sample lists 180,000 or so clones, around nine tenths occurring once. The sample consisted of peripheral blood. The receptors here all came from a man between 18 and 29 years old with active or convalescent COVID-19. Each CDR3 is given with its conserved first and last residue. A D gene is named only where the DNA matches it firmly.

v_gene | d_gene | CDR3aa
TRBV14 | TRBD2 | CASSQVSGISTDTQYF
TRBV11-2 | TRBD2 | CASSLASGMASYEQYF
TRBV19 | TRBD1 | CASMTGTGEKLFF
TRBV28 | NA | CASRTFRRFHGGADQPQHF
TRBV15 | TRBD1 | CATSRGQLSGNTIYF
TRBV29-1 | NA | CSVAGGHYNEQFF
TRBV7-3 | TRBD1 | CASSPTGGAGAFF
TRBV27 | NA | CASTTYLARPYNEQFF
TRBV11-3 | NA | CASSLYSLQSSYEQYF
TRBV7-8 | TRBD1 | CASSRTGPGNTIYF
TRBV5-1 | NA | CASSLIPGANEKLFF
TRBV7-9 | NA | CASSPRTAYNEQFF
TRBV2 | NA | CASSEHPNTEAFF
TRBV28 | NA | CASRVTVYTEAFF
TRBV3-1/TRBV3-2 | NA | CASSPTPGAHLSGADVLTF
TRBV6-5 | NA | CASSSDSYSNQPQHF
TRBV4-2 | NA | CASSQGRAGERNSPLHF
TRBV3-1/TRBV3-2 | TRBD2 | CASSQGLAGPTDTQYF
TRBV27 | TRBD1 | CASSSYRGYTGELFF
TRBV7-3 | NA | CASSSPGGTRADTQYF
TRBV7-9 | NA | CASSLETGGVNTEAFF
TRBV6-5 | NA | CASSPPGQIYGYTF
TRBV4-1 | NA | CASSQELPLVVKFDEQFF
TRBV7-2 | NA | CASSLVAGREAFF
TRBV5-1 | TRBD1 | CASSYGTASSYEQYF
TRBV5-6 | NA | CASSPYREPYNEQFF
TRBV4-1 | NA | CASSQAYAPGFNGYTF
TRBV4-1 | TRBD1 | CASSPGQGDGYGYTF
TRBV4-1 | TRBD1 | CASSLRQGNYGYTF
TRBV5-1 | TRBD1 | CASSPRGTGVGDTQYF
TRBV7-9 | NA | CASSYPLGATEAFF
TRBV3-1/TRBV3-2 | TRBD1 | CASSEQGGSPLHF
TRBV3-1/TRBV3-2 | NA | CASGGRASETQYF
TRBV29-1 | NA | CSVEGVERPSTDTQYF
TRBV27 | NA | CASSSLGSTERPQHF
TRBV19 | NA | CASSPSWETGENTEAFF
TRBV21-1 | NA | CASSKVKVKGQGINQPQHF
TRBV4-1 | NA | CASSQDLGNTEAFF
TRBV10-3 | NA | CAISESGGLGNQPQHF
TRBV29-1 | NA | CSASDTSYGYTF